This TCR beta chain emerged from a study of T cells in Graves' hyperthyroidism and ophthalmopathy. This clonotype was seen many times. Germline values: CDR1 DFQATT, CDR2 SNEGSKA (reference sequence). V shed 5 bases and J shed 4 bases, with 8 bases lying between them. CDR3 length: 11 amino acids. RNA transcripts provided the source from which TCR beta CDR3 regions were amplified. Researchers ran a first-round RT-PCR on the TCR CDR3 using the HTBI primer set. TCRdb re-called the multiplex PCR reads with MiXCR, one entry per CDR3 protein. The data contain about 500,000 distinct CDR3 sequences, 16% of them seen just once; the ten biggest clones take up approximately 20%.

Sequenced input: blood. V gene TRBV20-1 combines with J gene TRBJ1-1; no definite D call. The TCR comes from a young woman with Graves' hyperthyroidism. DNA of the CDR3: TGCAGTGCTGGACGGAGCACTGAAGCTTTCTTT. Translation gives CSAGRSTEAFF.